This is a list of T cell receptor beta chains from one sample in a study of cytomegalovirus exposure and HLA in healthy donors. Using immunoSEQ multiplex PCR, the repertoire was profiled, and TCRdb retains in-frame clones only, with some absent. Of 95,000 or so clones listed, 81% are singletons. The material sequenced was PBMCs. The receptors originated from a woman aged 70-85 years in good health and CMV-seropositive. CDR3s include the opening cysteine and the closing phenylalanine or tryptophan.

j_call v_call cdr3_aa
TRBJ1-2 TRBV27 CASSRTGIYGYTF
TRBJ1-1 TRBV10-3 CAISGGSNTEAFF
TRBJ2-6 TRBV4-3 CASSPGTGYSGANVLTF
TRBJ1-1 TRBV29-1 CSGRSDRGRTEAFF
TRBJ1-2 TRBV5-6 CASSRGGGYTF
TRBJ2-1 TRBV4-3 CASSQERTGGPGDEQFF
TRBJ2-2 TRBV5-1 CASSSLAGAGELFF
TRBJ1-1 TRBV25-1 CASSGQGYTEAFF
- TRBV27 CASSLWSGSYEQYF
TRBJ2-5 TRBV11-3 CASRRGLAGGETQYF
TRBJ2-7 TRBV15 CATSRDRGLGEQYF
TRBJ2-5 TRBV27 CASSLSSRAETQYF
TRBJ2-3 TRBV9 CASSSGLGTTDTQYF
TRBJ1-5 TRBV7-8 CASSPQTGFSNQPQHF
TRBJ2-5 TRBV7-7 CASSLNSGREETQYF
TRBJ2-4 TRBV6-6 CASRGRQGGDIQYF
TRBJ2-1 TRBV15 CATSISSGSLYNEQFF
TRBJ1-1 TRBV27 CASSFYDDRAPHTEAFF
TRBJ1-1 TRBV23-1 CASSQSFSMDRGIEAFF
TRBJ1-2 TRBV9 CASSAGTGGSYGYTF
TRBJ1-6 TRBV27 CASAREPLLESYNSPLHF
TRBJ2-7 TRBV10-3 CAIRAGQPSYEQYF
TRBJ2-1 TRBV14 CASSRHSGAVYNEQFF
TRBJ2-3 TRBV15 CATSRKVVGTDTQYF
TRBJ1-4 TRBV2 CASSPRGPTNEKLFF
TRBJ1-5 TRBV30 CAWSVARGGSNQPQHF
TRBJ1-5 TRBV7-2 CASSLGRSNQPQHF
TRBJ2-1 TRBV30 CAWAPLARNEQFF
TRBJ1-1 TRBV29-1 CSARGGWGNTEAFF
TRBJ2-1 TRBV28 CASSSPLGGSYNEQFF
TRBJ2-3 TRBV7-9 CASSLDGAGGPSDTQYF
TRBJ2-1 TRBV19 CATHSGTFNNEQFF
TRBJ2-3 TRBV29-1 CSVESSGSRDTQYF
TRBJ2-7 TRBV4-2 CASSQPSGNRNEQYF
TRBJ2-7 TRBV6-6 CASTQTSGNFEQYF
TRBJ1-4 TRBV5-1 CASTQGRATNEKLFF
TRBJ2-7 TRBV7-7 CASSKDRGAYEQYF
TRBJ1-4 TRBV11-2 CASSLDRGDRNEKLFF
TRBJ2-1 TRBV5-6 CASSFTSGSNNEQFF
TRBJ1-1 TRBV7-9 CASSFGRGPNTEAFF
TRBJ2-1 TRBV9 CASSVGGLYLNEQFF
TRBJ2-7 TRBV7-2 CASSFLAGGAYEQYF
TRBJ2-5 TRBV5-1 CASSITGTGQETQYF
TRBJ2-5 TRBV28 CASSLFLAGAKQETQYF
TRBJ2-2 TRBV7-2 CASTSRGNTGELFF
TRBJ1-1 TRBV10-3 CAISEGDWGNTEAFF
TRBJ2-5 TRBV2 CASSSGGAGEIGETQYF
TRBJ2-3 TRBV30 CACGTSGSSTDTQYF
TRBJ2-6 TRBV27 CASSGTGAVSGANVLTF
TRBJ2-7 TRBV6-6 CASSYVAEAYEQYF
TRBJ2-7 TRBV30 CAWSVAYEQYF
TRBJ1-1 TRBV7-9 CSSSYHRGVDTEAFF
TRBJ2-3 TRBV9 CASSVDGQGDADTQYF
TRBJ1-1 TRBV27 CASSRTARGNTEAFF
TRBJ1-1 TRBV7-2 CASSQLGQGTEAFF
- TRBV5-6 CASSPRTSGSTPHYEQYF
TRBJ2-3 TRBV6-4 CASRPTAGRASPSTQYF